The present T cell receptor beta chain was sequenced within a study of T cells in Graves' hyperthyroidism and ophthalmopathy. Diagnostic decisions used clinical symptoms, serum thyroxine and TRAb, thyroid ultrasound and orbital computed tomography. The trim removed 0 bases at V and 6 bases at J, leaving 3 bases unmatched. Germline V lookup: CDR1 SGDLS, CDR2 YYNGEE. The CDR3 has 14 residues. What was amplified from RNA transcripts were TCR beta CDR3 regions. A first-round RT-PCR of the TCR CDR3 used the HTBI primer set. TCRdb passed the multiplex PCR reads through MiXCR, listing each CDR3 protein once. The sample consists of under 350,000 distinct CDR3 sequences, 15% to 20% of them appearing once. Findings and limits, study-wide: Peripheral blood also featured most of the thyroid clonotypes expanded above 0.001. Model-based prediction identified ophthalmopathy a median 6.5 months prior to its onset.

About this clonotype: The antigen remains unidentified.

The receptor's source is a woman between 55 and 75 years old with Graves' ophthalmopathy. Sample: blood. The chain uses TRBV9 and TRBJ2-1; 7 positions match TRBD1. The CDR3 nucleotides are TGTGCCAGCAGCGTAGGTCCAGGGGGCAATGAGCAGTTCTTC. Its translation: CASSVGPGGNEQFF.